This passage covers 25 T cell receptor beta chains from one sample sequenced in a study of T cell responses to AZD1222 COVID-19 vaccine. Method: immunoSEQ multiplex PCR; TCRdb's copy keeps in-frame clones and lacks some. This table has some 140,000 clones, 75% to 85% appearing once. The specimen comprised peripheral blood, sampled 28 days after the second dose of the MenACWY control vaccine. These receptors all come from an adult who received the MenACWY meningococcal vaccine as a control.

This clone came up a few times. The chain recombines TRBV12-3 or TRBV12-4 with TRBJ2-7; no clear D gene. The CDR3 spans 13 residues. Trimming took 9 bases from V and 6 from J, leaving 18 bases between them. The CDR3 DNA sequence: TGTGCCAGTCCGAGTGCCACTAACGGCGAGCAGTACTTC. It translates to CASPSATNGEQYF.

V and J are TRBV19 and TRBJ2-1, with 10 nucleotides matching TRBD2. CDR1 and CDR2 from the germline V gene are LNHDA and SQIVND (reference sequence). There are 14 residues in the CDR3. The V segment lost 8 bases and the J segment 7 bases; nucleotides outside the gene matches: 8. CDR3 residues: CASSASGSLNEQFF. The CDR3 DNA is TGTGCCAGTTCGGCTAGCGGGAGCCTAAATGAGCAGTTCTTC.

This sequence joins TRBV6-2 or TRBV6-3 and TRBJ2-3; D is unresolved. Trimming removed 6 bases at V and 7 bases at J, with 11 bases between. In germline, CDR1 is MNHEY, CDR2 SVGEGT. CDR3 length: 12 residues. The DNA of the CDR3 is TGTGCCAGCAGCTGGACGATGTATACGCAGTATTTT. This translates into CASSWTMYTQYF.

The gene calls are TRBV29-1 and TRBJ1-5; 8 bases match TRBD1. Losses at the gene ends were 6 bases for V and 7 bases for J; bases not matched to a gene: 8. The CDR3 totals 13 residues. Germline V gene lookup returns CDR1 SQVTM and CDR2 ANQGSEA. The CDR3 spells CSVRRGRDQPQHF. The CDR3 coding sequence is TGCAGCGTACGCAGGGGGCGCGACCAGCCCCAGCATTTT.

This clone came up a few times. This chain connects TRBV27 to TRBJ2-7; D might be TRBD2 (6 bases). Germline V gene lookup returns CDR1 MNHEY and CDR2 SMNVEV (reference sequence). The length of the CDR3 is 12 residues. The V end lost 2 bases, the J end lost 6 bases, and 8 bases lay between the germline ends. In nucleotides, the CDR3 is TGTGCCAGCAGTTTAGAGGGAGGCGAGCAGTACTTC. This translates into CASSLEGGEQYF.

The chain uses TRBV6-2 or TRBV6-3 and TRBJ1-5; D is uncertain. Per the germline V gene, CDR1 is MNHEY and CDR2 is SVGEGT. V lost 2 bases and J 0 bases, leaving 23 bases between the germline ends. The CDR3 has 20 residues. CDR3 nucleotides: TGTGCCAGCAGTTACCCACAATCGACCCCCTTGGCGTATAGCAATCAGCCCCAGCATTTT. Its translation: CASSYPQSTPLAYSNQPQHF.

The chain links TRBV18 to TRBJ1-5; D is unclear. This CDR3 contains 14 residues. Germline V gene lookup returns CDR1 KGHSH and CDR2 LQKENI. Trimming took off 6 bases at V and 5 bases at J, with 14 bases between the two ends. CDR3 protein: CASSPGGKDQPQHF. The CDR3 region has the DNA TGTGCCAGCTCCCCGGGAGGGAAGGATCAGCCCCAGCATTTT.

This sequence joins TRBV5-1 and TRBJ1-1; D gene unclear. CDR1 and CDR2 (germline): SGHRS, YFSETQ. Trimming pared 4 bases from V and 4 bases from J, leaving 14 bases between. The length of the CDR3 is 14 residues. DNA for the CDR3: TGCGCCAGCAGCCTTCCCCCCCCGTCCACTGAAGCTTTCTTT. It is translated as CASSLPPPSTEAFF.

Written as DNA, the CDR3 is TGTGCCAGCAGCTTAGGATTAGGGACAGGTAATACCTACGAGCAGTACTTC. Translating it yields CASSLGLGTGNTYEQYF. V is TRBV7-6 and J is TRBJ2-7; 8 bases fit TRBD1. Per the germline V gene, CDR1 is SGHVS and CDR2 is FNYEAQ. V was pared by 1 base and J by 2 bases, with 10 bases of the junction left unmatched. The CDR3 totals 17 residues.

In nucleotides, the CDR3 is TGTGCCAGTCAACCAGCGGGCTATGGCTACACCTTC. Protein: CASQPAGYGYTF. The genes are TRBV12-3 or TRBV12-4 and TRBJ1-2; D not resolved. The CDR3 contains 12 residues. With 9 bases removed from V and 4 bases from J, the gap between germline ends came to 12 bases.

The rearrangement uses TRBV2 and TRBJ1-2; D possibly corresponds to TRBD1 (6 bases). Germline CDR1 SNHLY, CDR2 FYNNEI. V was clipped by 6 bases and J by 5 bases, with 16 bases between them. This CDR3 region has 14 residues. The CDR3 DNA sequence: TGTGCCAGCAGGGAACAGGGCTCGACGTATGGCTACACCTTC. It translates to CASREQGSTYGYTF.

This chain joins TRBV6-4 and TRBJ2-7; unclear D gene. Deletions cut 4 bases from V and 5 bases from J, with 21 bases between. The CDR3 is 16 amino acids. Germline loops: CDR1 MRHNA, CDR2 SNTAGT. The CDR3 nucleotides read TGTGCCAGCAGTGTCCCACTCCTCACAGACCTACACGAGCAGTACGTC. It yields the protein CASSVPLLTDLHEQYV.

V and J are TRBV19 and TRBJ2-5; 10 bases line up with TRBD1. CDR3 size: 15 residues. CDR1 LNHDA and CDR2 SQIVND come from the germline V gene (reference sequence). With 2 bases clipped from V and 4 bases from J, the junction kept 4 bases outside the gene matches. The CDR3 DNA reads TGTGCCAGTAGTATACGGGGACAGGGGATAGAGACCCAGTACTTC. Translated, it gives CASSIRGQGIETQYF.

V is TRBV6-5 and J is TRBJ1-2, with D possibly TRBD1 on 6 matching bases. Trimming pared 6 bases from V and 7 bases from J, leaving 18 bases between. This CDR3 region has 14 residues. Germline values: CDR1 MNHEY, CDR2 SVGAGI. CDR3 region: CASRDSAGEVGYTF. The DNA for the CDR3 is TGTGCCAGCAGGGACTCGGCAGGGGAGGTTGGCTACACCTTC.

The chain is built from TRBV25-1 and TRBJ1-6, with a tentative D call TRBD1 (6 bases). The length of the CDR3 is 15 residues. Trimming took 1 base from V and 8 from J, leaving 12 bases between them. Germline V gene lookup returns CDR1 MGHDK and CDR2 SYGVNS. The CDR3 bases are TGTGCCAGCAGTGAATCAGGCAGGGGAGATTCACCCCTCCACTTT. Residues: CASSESGRGDSPLHF.

This sequence joins TRBV24-1 and TRBJ2-7; TRBD2 matches 9 bases. V lost 3 bases and J lost 5; bases outside the gene matches: 10. CDR1 and CDR2 from the germline V gene are KGHDR and SFDVKD. CDR3 length: 16 residues. As DNA, the CDR3 is TGTGCCACCAGTGATCCTGCGGGAGGGAGATCTGACGAGCAGTACTTC. Translating it yields CATSDPAGGRSDEQYF.

CDR3 region: CASSIGQMNTEAFF. Written as DNA, the CDR3 is TGTGCCAGTAGTATAGGACAGATGAACACTGAAGCTTTCTTT. The chain carries TRBV19 and TRBJ1-1, with D tentatively TRBD1 (5 bases). V gave up 1 base and J gave up 0 bases, with 6 bases separating them. There are 14 residues in the CDR3. Germline values: CDR1 LNHDA, CDR2 SQIVND (reference sequence).

The chain recombines TRBV25-1 with TRBJ2-5; 15 nucleotides agree with TRBD2. The germline V gene has CDR1 MGHDK and CDR2 SYGVNS. The V and J ends lost 4 bases and 10 bases, in that order; junction bases with no gene match: 10. The CDR3 spans 16 residues. The CDR3 nucleotides are TGTGCCAGCAGTGCGCCGGGACTAGCGGGGGGAGGGGGCCAGTACTTC. It specifies CASSAPGLAGGGGQYF. The full variable domain, with the rest looked up from reference TRBV25-1 and TRBJ2-5, is EADIYQTPRYLVIGTGKKITLECSQTMGHDKMYWYQQDPGMELHLIHYSYGVNSTEKGDLSSESTVSRIRTEHFPLTLESARPSHTSQYLCASSAPGLAGGGGQYFGPGTRLLVL.

This rearrangement joins TRBV10-2 to TRBJ2-7, with D perhaps TRBD1 (5 bases). V shed 4 bases and J shed 6 bases, with 19 bases lying between them. Per the germline V gene, CDR1 is WSHSY and CDR2 is SAAADI. This CDR3 has 15 residues. CDR3 region: CASSAPTTGFREQYV. The CDR3 bases are TGCGCCAGCAGTGCCCCGACCACAGGCTTCCGCGAGCAGTACGTC.

Written as DNA, the CDR3 is TGTGCCAGCAGCCAAGATGGGGGGGCAGGGCAGCCCCAGCATTTT. This sequence encodes CASSQDGGAGQPQHF. The V and J genes are TRBV4-2 and TRBJ1-5; possible D gene TRBD1, 6 bases. CDR3 size: 15 residues. The germline V gene encodes CDR1 LGHNA and CDR2 YNFKEQ. Trimming took 0 bases from V and 7 from J, leaving 13 bases between them.

CDR3 nucleotide sequence: TGCGCCAGCAGTTCAGGGTACCAAGAGACCCAGTACTTC. Amino acids: CASSSGYQETQYF. The V and J genes are TRBV5-1 and TRBJ2-5, with a tentative D call TRBD1 (5 bases). CDR3 length: 13 residues. V dropped 5 bases and J dropped 0 bases, with 8 bases sitting between them. CDR1 is SGHRS, CDR2 YFSETQ, per germline.

The chain joins TRBV5-4 to TRBJ2-2; weak D call: TRBD1 (5 bases). There are 15 residues in the CDR3. V shed 4 bases and J shed 5 bases, with 15 bases lying between them. Germline V gene sequence: CDR1 SGHNT, CDR2 YYREEE (reference sequence). CDR3 amino acids: CASSPGVSGTGELFF. CDR3 DNA: TGTGCCAGCAGCCCCGGAGTGTCAGGGACCGGGGAGCTGTTTTTT. The complete variable domain, with remaining parts taken from reference TRBV5-4 and TRBJ2-2, reads ETGVTQSPTHLIKTRGQQVTLRCSSQSGHNTVSWYQQALGQGPQFIFQYYREEENGRGNFPPRFSGLQFPNYSSELNVNALELDDSALYLCASSPGVSGTGELFFGEGSRLTVL.

The chain employs TRBV30 and TRBJ1-5, with 8 bases matching TRBD1. CDR3 size: 13 residues. The J segment lost 1 base and the V segment lost 5 bases, leaving 1 base of the junction unmatched. In germline, CDR1 is GTSNPN, CDR2 SVGIG (reference sequence). The CDR3: CAWGQGSNQPQHF. As DNA, the CDR3 is TGTGCCTGGGGACAGGGCAGCAATCAGCCCCAGCATTTT.

This clone has a handful of counts. The rearrangement joins TRBV5-8 to TRBJ1-4; 8 nucleotides match TRBD1. The J segment lost 10 bases and the V segment lost 4 bases, leaving 9 bases of the junction unmatched. The CDR3 spans 14 residues. Per the germline V gene, CDR1 is SGHTS and CDR2 is YDEGEE. CDR3 residues: CASSLGQGMGKLFF. The CDR3 DNA reads as TGTGCCAGCAGCCTAGGACAGGGAATGGGAAAACTGTTTTTT. The full variable domain, its missing parts supplied by reference TRBV5-8 and TRBJ1-4, is EAGVTQSPTHLIKTRGQQATLRCSPISGHTSVYWYQQALGLGLQFLLWYDEGEERNRGNFPPRFSGRQFPNYSSELNVNALELEDSALYLCASSLGQGMGKLFFGSGTQLSVL.

The chain recombines TRBV27 with TRBJ1-1, with D unresolved. The germline CDR1 and CDR2 sequences are MNHEY and SMNVEV (reference sequence). V shed 8 bases and J shed 7 bases, with 26 bases lying between them. The CDR3 has 16 amino acids. CDR3 residues: CASSALRPQALGEAFF. CDR3 DNA sequence: TGTGCCAGCTCTGCACTCCGTCCCCAGGCGCTCGGTGAAGCTTTCTTT.